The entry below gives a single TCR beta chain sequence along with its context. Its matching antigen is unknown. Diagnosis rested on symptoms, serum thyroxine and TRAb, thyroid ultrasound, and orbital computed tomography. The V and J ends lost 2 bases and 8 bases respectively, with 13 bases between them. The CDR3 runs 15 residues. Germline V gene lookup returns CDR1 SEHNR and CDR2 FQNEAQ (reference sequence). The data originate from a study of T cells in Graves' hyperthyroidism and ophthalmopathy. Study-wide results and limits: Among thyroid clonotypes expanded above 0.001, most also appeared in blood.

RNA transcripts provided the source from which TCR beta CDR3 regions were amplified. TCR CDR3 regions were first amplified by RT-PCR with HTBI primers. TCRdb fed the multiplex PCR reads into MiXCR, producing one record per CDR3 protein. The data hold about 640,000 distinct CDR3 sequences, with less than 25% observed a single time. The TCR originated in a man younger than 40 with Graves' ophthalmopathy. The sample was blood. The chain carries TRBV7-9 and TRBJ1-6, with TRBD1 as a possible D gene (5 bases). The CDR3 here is CASSLQNVGDSPLHF. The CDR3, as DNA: TGTGCCAGCAGCTTACAAAACGTAGGGGATTCACCCCTCCACTTT.